This TCR beta chain was identified during a study of T cell changes during pregnancy in multiple sclerosis. TCRdb keeps only in-frame clones here, not all; method: immunoSEQ multiplex PCR. The table lists about 35,000 clones, about 88% of them singletons. This CDR3 has 13 residues. CDR1 is SGHNT, CDR2 YENEEA, per germline. The V end lost 0 bases, the J end lost 5 bases, and 6 bases lay between the germline ends. This clone was observed a single time. This TCR was recovered from a female donor in good health, enrolled as a control in a pregnancy study. The specimen comprised peripheral blood, sampled in the third trimester of pregnancy. The chain employs TRBV11-3 and TRBJ2-3; D not resolved. CDR3 in amino acids: CASSLDHVDTQYF. The CDR3 bases are TGTGCCAGCAGCTTAGATCATGTAGATACGCAGTATTTT.